This record concerns one T cell receptor (beta chain) sequence. Its antigen is still unknown. PCR primers comprised 60 Vbeta and 13 Jbeta primers. Libraries were prepared by immunoSEQ multiplex PCR; TCRdb keeps only in-frame clonotypes and omits some of them. The sample lists some 90,000 clones; more than 60% were seen once. These data are taken from a study of cytomegalovirus exposure and HLA in healthy donors. Points from the study as a whole: It was only CMV serostatus that was available as immune exposure information. An analysis was carried out at a later point. It showed that HLA-associated TCR beta chains were more clonally expanded than equally common non-associated chains.

The germline V gene encodes CDR1 SGHRS and CDR2 YFSETQ. This CDR3 has 15 residues. Trimming cost V 3 bases and J 3 bases; bases outside gene matches: 3. Source material: PBMCs. The J gene is TRBJ2-3, the V gene TRBV5-1, with 11 positions matching TRBD2. The clonotype was recovered from a man aged 45-65 years in good health and CMV-seronegative. CDR3 in amino acids: CASSSTSGVTDTQYF. The CDR3 DNA is TGCGCCAGCAGCTCGACTAGCGGGGTTACAGATACGCAGTATTTT.